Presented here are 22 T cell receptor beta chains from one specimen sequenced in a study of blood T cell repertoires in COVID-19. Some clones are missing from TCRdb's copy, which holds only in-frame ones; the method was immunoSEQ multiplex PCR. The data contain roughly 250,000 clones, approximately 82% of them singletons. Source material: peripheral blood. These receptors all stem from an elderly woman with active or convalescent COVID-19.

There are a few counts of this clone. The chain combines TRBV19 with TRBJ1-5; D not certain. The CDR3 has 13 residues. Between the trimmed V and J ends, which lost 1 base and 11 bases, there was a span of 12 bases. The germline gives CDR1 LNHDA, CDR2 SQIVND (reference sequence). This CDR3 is CASSIGRVVAQHF. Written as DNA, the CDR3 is TGTGCCAGTAGTATAGGACGGGTTGTAGCCCAGCATTTT.

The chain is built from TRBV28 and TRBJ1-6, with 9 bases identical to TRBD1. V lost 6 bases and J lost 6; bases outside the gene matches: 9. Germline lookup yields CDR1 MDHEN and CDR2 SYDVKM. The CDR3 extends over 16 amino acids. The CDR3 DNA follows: TGTGCCAGCAGGGGACCAGACAGGGGGATTAATTCACCCCTCCACTTT. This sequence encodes CASRGPDRGINSPLHF.

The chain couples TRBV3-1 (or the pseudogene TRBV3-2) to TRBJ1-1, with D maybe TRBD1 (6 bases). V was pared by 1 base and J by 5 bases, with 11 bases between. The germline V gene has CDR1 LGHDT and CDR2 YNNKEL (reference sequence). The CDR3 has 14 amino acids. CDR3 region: CASSQVGARTEAFF. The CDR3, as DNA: TGTGCCAGCAGCCAAGTGGGGGCGAGGACTGAAGCTTTCTTT.

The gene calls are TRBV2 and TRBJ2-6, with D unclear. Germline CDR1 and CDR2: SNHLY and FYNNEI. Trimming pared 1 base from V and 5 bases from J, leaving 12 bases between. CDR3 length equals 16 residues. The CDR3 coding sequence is TGTGCCAGCAGTGAAGTGGGCCCAACAAGGGCCAACGTCCTGACTTTC. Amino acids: CASSEVGPTRANVLTF.

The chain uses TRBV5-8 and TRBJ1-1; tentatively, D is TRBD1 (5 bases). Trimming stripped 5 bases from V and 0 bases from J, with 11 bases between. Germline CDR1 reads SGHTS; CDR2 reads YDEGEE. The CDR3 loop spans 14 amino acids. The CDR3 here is CASRRGTLNTEAFF. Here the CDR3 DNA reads TGTGCCAGCAGGCGGGGGACCTTGAACACTGAAGCTTTCTTT.

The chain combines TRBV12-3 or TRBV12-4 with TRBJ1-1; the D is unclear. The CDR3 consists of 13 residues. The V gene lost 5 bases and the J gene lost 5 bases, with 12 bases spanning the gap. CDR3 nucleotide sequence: TGTGCCAGCAGTATTGACACTCGGACTGAAGCTTTCTTT. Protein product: CASSIDTRTEAFF.

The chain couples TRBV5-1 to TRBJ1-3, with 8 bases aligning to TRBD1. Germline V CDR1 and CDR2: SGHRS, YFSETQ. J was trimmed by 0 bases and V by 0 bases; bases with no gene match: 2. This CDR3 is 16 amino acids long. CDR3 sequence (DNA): TGCGCCAGCAGCTTGGCTACAGGGGGCTCTGGAAACACCATATATTTT. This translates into CASSLATGGSGNTIYF.

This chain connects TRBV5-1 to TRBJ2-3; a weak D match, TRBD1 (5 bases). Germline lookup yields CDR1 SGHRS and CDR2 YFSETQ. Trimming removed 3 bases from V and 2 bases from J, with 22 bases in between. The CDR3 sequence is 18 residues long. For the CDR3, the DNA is TGCGCCAGCAGCTCTATTCGACGACAGCAGCCCTTCACAGATACGCAGTATTTT. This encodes CASSSIRRQQPFTDTQYF.

CDR3 sequence reads: CASSRTTGTGNTIYF. The CDR3 nucleotides are TGTGCCAGTAGTAGAACGACAGGGACTGGAAACACCATATATTTT. The chain links TRBV19 to TRBJ1-3; 7 positions agree with TRBD1. Trimming took 4 bases from V and 2 from J; bases not matched to a gene: 5. CDR3 length equals 15 residues. CDR1 LNHDA and CDR2 SQIVND come from the germline V gene (reference sequence).

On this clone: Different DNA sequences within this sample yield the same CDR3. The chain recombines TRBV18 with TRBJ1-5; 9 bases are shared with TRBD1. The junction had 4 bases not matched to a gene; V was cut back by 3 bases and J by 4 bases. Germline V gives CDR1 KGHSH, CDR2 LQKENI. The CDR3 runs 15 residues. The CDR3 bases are TGTGCCAGCTCACCGGGACAGGGAGCTAATCAGCCCCAGCATTTT. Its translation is CASSPGQGANQPQHF.

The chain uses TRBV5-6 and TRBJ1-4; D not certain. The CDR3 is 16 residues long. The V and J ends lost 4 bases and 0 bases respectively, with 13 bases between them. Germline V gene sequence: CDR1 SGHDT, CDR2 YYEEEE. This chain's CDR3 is CASSHAAGTTNEKLFF. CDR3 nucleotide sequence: TGTGCCAGCAGCCACGCGGCGGGGACAACTAATGAAAAACTGTTTTTT.

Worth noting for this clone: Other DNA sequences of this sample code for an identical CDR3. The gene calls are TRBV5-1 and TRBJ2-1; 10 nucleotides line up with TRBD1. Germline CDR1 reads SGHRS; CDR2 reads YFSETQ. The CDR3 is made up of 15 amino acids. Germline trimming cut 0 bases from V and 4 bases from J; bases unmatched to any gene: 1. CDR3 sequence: CASSLAGQGYNEQFF. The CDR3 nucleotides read TGCGCCAGCAGCTTGGCGGGACAGGGGTACAATGAGCAGTTCTTC.

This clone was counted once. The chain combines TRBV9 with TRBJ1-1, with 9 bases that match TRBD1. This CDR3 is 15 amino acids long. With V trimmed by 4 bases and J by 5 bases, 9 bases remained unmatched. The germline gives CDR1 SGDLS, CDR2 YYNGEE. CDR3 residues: CASSFTTGGETEAFF. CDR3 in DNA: TGTGCCAGCAGCTTCACGACAGGGGGGGAAACTGAAGCTTTCTTT.

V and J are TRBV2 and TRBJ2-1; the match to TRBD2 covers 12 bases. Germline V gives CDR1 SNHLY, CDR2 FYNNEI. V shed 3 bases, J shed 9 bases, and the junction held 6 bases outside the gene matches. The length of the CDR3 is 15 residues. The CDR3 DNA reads TGTGCCAGCAGTGAGTGGCTAGCGGGGGGGAGTGAGCAGTTCTTC. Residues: CASSEWLAGGSEQFF.

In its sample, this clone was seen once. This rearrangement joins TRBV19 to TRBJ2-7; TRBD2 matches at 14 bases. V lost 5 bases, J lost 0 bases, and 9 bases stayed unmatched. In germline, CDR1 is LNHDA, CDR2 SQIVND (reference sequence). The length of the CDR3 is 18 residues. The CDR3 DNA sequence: TGTGCCAGTAGTCCCGGACTAGCGGGAGGTAGAGTCTCCTACGAGCAGTACTTC. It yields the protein CASSPGLAGGRVSYEQYF.

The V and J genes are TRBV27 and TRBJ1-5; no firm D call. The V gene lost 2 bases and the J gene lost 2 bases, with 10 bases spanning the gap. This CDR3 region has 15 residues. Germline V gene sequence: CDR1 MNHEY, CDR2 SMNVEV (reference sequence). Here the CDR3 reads CASSLTAVGNQPQHF. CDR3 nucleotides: TGTGCCAGCAGTTTAACGGCGGTGGGCAATCAGCCCCAGCATTTT.

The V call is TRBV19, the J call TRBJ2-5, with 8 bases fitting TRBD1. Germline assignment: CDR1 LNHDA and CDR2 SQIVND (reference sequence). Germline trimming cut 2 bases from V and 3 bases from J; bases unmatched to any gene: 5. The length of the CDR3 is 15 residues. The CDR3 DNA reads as TGTGCCAGTAGTATATGGGCAGGGGGCAAAGAGACCCAGTACTTC. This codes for CASSIWAGGKETQYF.

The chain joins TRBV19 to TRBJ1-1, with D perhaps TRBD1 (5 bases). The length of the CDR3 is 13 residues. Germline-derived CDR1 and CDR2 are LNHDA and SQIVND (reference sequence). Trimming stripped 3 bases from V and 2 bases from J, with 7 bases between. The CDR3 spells CASSIQGNTEAFF. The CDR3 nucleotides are TGTGCCAGTAGTATCCAGGGAAACACTGAAGCTTTCTTT.

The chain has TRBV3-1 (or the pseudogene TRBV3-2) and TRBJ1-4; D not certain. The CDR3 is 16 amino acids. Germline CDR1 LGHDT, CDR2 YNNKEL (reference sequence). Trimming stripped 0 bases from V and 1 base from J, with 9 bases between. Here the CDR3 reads CASSQDRRVTNEKLFF. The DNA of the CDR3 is TGTGCCAGCAGCCAAGATAGGCGGGTAACTAATGAAAAACTGTTTTTT.

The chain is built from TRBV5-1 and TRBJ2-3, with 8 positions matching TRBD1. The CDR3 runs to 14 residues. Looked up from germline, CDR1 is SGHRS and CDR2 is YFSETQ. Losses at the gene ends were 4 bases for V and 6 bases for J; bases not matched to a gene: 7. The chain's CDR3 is CASSLGQGRDTQYF. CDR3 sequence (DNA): TGCGCCAGCAGCCTCGGACAGGGAAGGGATACGCAGTATTTT. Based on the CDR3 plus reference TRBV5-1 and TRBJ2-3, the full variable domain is KAGVTQTPRYLIKTRGQQVTLSCSPISGHRSVSWYQQTPGQGLQFLFEYFSETQRNKGNFPGRFSGRQFSNSRSEMNVSTLELGDSALYLCASSLGQGRDTQYFGPGTRLTVL.

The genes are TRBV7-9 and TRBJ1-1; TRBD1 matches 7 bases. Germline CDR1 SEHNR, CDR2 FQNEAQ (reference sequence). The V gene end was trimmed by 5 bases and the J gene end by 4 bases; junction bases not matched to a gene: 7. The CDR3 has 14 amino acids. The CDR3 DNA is TGTGCCAGCAGCATAACACAGGGGAGCACTGAAGCTTTCTTT. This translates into CASSITQGSTEAFF.

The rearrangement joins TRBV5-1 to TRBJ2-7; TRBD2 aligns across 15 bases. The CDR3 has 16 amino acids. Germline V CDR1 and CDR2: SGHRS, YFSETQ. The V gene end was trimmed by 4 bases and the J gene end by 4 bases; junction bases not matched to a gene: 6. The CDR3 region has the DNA TGCGCCAGCAGCGCTGGACTAGCGGGGGGGATGTACGAGCAGTACTTC. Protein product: CASSAGLAGGMYEQYF.